These T cell receptor beta chains were read from a single sample in a study of OX40 agonist ivuxolimab in advanced cancers. Sequencing used immunoSEQ multiplex PCR; TCRdb keeps in-frame clones, though not all of them. The table includes about 79,000 clones, 65% to 85% detected once. The sequences come from CD4+ or CD8+ T cells sorted from blood, collected in a trial of the OX40 agonist ivuxolimab. Receptors originate from an adult with an advanced solid tumor such as melanoma, head and neck, liver or kidney cancer. CDR3s include the opening cysteine and the closing phenylalanine or tryptophan. The order of the fields is J gene, clone size, D gene, V gene, CDR3 protein, CDR3 DNA. The D gene is left open where the match is weak. Some rows have no size entry. The others give once, few or many, or a class for an expanded clone.

TRBJ2-2 few - TRBV30 CAWNSGAGELFF TGTGCCTGGAATTCGGGGGCCGGGGAGCTGTTTTTT
TRBJ1-5 once TRBD1 TRBV19 CASSIEGQAAQPQHF TGTGCCAGTAGTATAGAGGGACAGGCCGCTCAGCCCCAGCATTTT
TRBJ1-5 - TRBD1 TRBV2 CASSLGQGYQPQHF TGTGCCAGCAGTCTTGGACAGGGATATCAGCCCCAGCATTTT
TRBJ1-1 - - TRBV5-1 CASSLLGFGVNTEAFF TGCGCCAGCAGCTTGCTCGGTTTCGGGGTGAACACTGAAGCTTTCTTT
TRBJ1-1 - - TRBV5-1 CASSLGSLVNTEAFF TGCGCCAGCAGTCTGGGGTCACTCGTGAACACTGAAGCTTTCTTT
TRBJ1-5 many - TRBV2 CASSGSISNQPQHF TGTGCCAGCAGTGGATCTATAAGCAATCAGCCCCAGCATTTT
TRBJ2-7 - - TRBV7-9 CASVREETPYEQYF TGTGCCAGCGTTAGGGAAGAAACTCCCTACGAGCAGTACTTC
TRBJ1-1 - - TRBV7-9 CASSTMGGGTEAFF TGTGCCAGCAGCACTATGGGGGGAGGGACTGAAGCTTTCTTT
TRBJ1-3 - TRBD1 TRBV4-1 CASSQAGTAGNTIYF TGCGCCAGCAGCCAAGCCGGGACAGCGGGAAACACCATATATTTT
TRBJ1-2 - TRBD1 TRBV9 CASSPGTAGYTF TGTGCCAGCAGCCCCGGGACAGCTGGCTACACCTTC
TRBJ2-1 - TRBD1 TRBV7-9 CASSSGTFGQGPDNEQFF TGTGCCAGCAGCTCGGGGACTTTCGGACAGGGACCAGACAATGAGCAGTTCTTC
TRBJ2-5 once - TRBV4-1 CASSQDRIALETQYF TGCGCCAGCAGCCAAGATCGTATAGCCCTGGAGACCCAGTACTTC
TRBJ2-1 - - TRBV19 CASRGSSYNEQFF TGTGCCAGTCGGGGGAGCTCCTACAATGAGCAGTTCTTC
TRBJ2-7 - TRBD1 TRBV10-3 CAIRAEGTGGTYEQYF TGTGCCATTCGCGCGGAAGGGACAGGGGGTACCTACGAGCAGTACTTC
TRBJ2-7 - - TRBV4-3 CASSQKMDSPYEQYF TGCGCCAGCAGCCAAAAAATGGACAGCCCTTACGAGCAGTACTTC
TRBJ1-2 - TRBD1 TRBV5-1 CASSEPTGGGGYTF TGCGCCAGCAGCGAACCGACAGGGGGCGGCGGCTACACCTTC
TRBJ2-2 - - TRBV19 CASNRLGAGELFF TGTGCCAGTAACCGGCTAGGGGCCGGGGAGCTGTTTTTT
TRBJ1-1 - - TRBV5-1 CASSLDRSNTEAFF TGCGCCAGCAGCTTGGACAGATCGAACACTGAAGCTTTCTTT
TRBJ1-2 few - TRBV18 CASSPRSGDYGYTF TGTGCCAGCTCACCTCGATCGGGGGACTATGGCTACACCTTC
TRBJ2-5 many - TRBV4-1 CASSQDVDRGNQETQYF TGCGCCAGCAGCCAAGATGTGGATAGGGGAAACCAAGAGACCCAGTACTTC
TRBJ2-2 few - TRBV6-4 CASQPGNTGELFF TGTGCCAGCCAACCAGGGAACACCGGGGAGCTGTTTTTT
TRBJ2-7 - TRBD2 TRBV27 CATREAGVTHEQYF TGTGCCACCCGAGAGGCGGGAGTAACCCACGAGCAGTACTTC
TRBJ1-3 - - TRBV6-6 CASSWGNTIYF TGTGCCAGCAGTTGGGGAAACACCATATATTTT
TRBJ2-7 - - TRBV10-3 CAISGVKASYEQYF TGTGCCATCAGTGGGGTCAAGGCCTCCTACGAGCAGTACTTC
TRBJ1-4 few - TRBV15 CATSRSSGATNEKLFF TGTGCCACCAGCCGAAGTTCAGGAGCAACTAATGAAAAACTGTTTTTT
TRBJ2-3 - TRBD2 TRBV15 CATTSGGSADTQYF TGTGCCACCACCAGCGGGGGGAGCGCAGATACGCAGTATTTT
TRBJ1-1 - - TRBV5-1 CASSLVIRGRNTEAFF TGCGCCAGCAGCTTGGTAATTCGGGGACGGAACACTGAAGCTTTCTTT